This TCR beta chain is from a study of T cells in lung cancer brain metastases. The wider study: Seventeen of the 20 patients had a tobacco use history.

The study, taken as a whole, reports: Effects of preoperative corticosteroids on T cell infiltration in brain metastases could not be controlled. Paired primaries held more unique productive clones than brain metastases (median roughly 4,600 versus 1,500).

This clone was seen a single time. Its target is unknown. The repertoire was sequenced with immunoSEQ multiplex PCR; TCRdb's copy has only in-frame clones and lacks some. Among over 4,500 clones, roughly 89% were seen once, and the ten largest hold under 3%. Tumor areas were macrodissected from about five deparaffinized, unstained 9 to 10 um sections guided by marked H&E slides. This CDR3 spans 14 amino acids. Trimming took 4 bases from V and 2 from J, leaving 12 bases between them. The germline V gene encodes CDR1 SGHKS and CDR2 YYEKEE (reference sequence). Sample: tumor tissue from the primary lung tumor. This rearrangement joins TRBV5-5 to TRBJ1-1; tentatively, D is TRBD1 (6 bases). The source is a woman in her 50s with non-small cell lung cancer. CDR3 sequence: CASSPYRVNTEAFF. In nucleotides, the CDR3 is TGTGCCAGCAGCCCTTACAGGGTAAACACTGAAGCTTTCTTT.